What follows describes a single TCR beta chain. The antigen is undetermined. The data originate from a study of T cells in localized non-small cell lung cancer. Study-wide points: Overall survival was longer when the density of T cells in the blood was higher. There were a median 57 of the top 100 tumor clones appearing in adjacent lung.

Looked up from germline, CDR1 is MNHNY and CDR2 is SVGAGI (reference sequence). Trimming pared 6 bases from V and 8 bases from J, leaving 13 bases between. The CDR3 spans 12 residues. Using immunoSEQ multiplex PCR, the repertoire was profiled, and TCRdb retains in-frame clones only, with some absent. The data contain around 15,000 clones, approximately 90% of them seen just once; the ten biggest clones take up under 4.5%. The clonotype originates from an older male donor with stage II squamous cell lung carcinoma. The material was peripheral blood, obtained before any cancer treatment. V usage is TRBV6-6 and J usage is TRBJ1-2; a possible D gene is TRBD1 (5 bases). This chain's CDR3 is CASRERGRGYTF. The CDR3 DNA reads TGTGCCAGCAGGGAGAGGGGCCGGGGCTACACCTTC.